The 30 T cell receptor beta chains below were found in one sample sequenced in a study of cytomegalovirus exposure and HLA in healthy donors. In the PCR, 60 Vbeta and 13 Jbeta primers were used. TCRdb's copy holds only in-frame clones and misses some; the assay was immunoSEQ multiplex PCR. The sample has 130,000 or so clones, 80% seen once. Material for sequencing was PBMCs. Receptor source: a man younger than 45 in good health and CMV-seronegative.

CDR3 region: CASSQDQGTGPYGELFF. The CDR3 DNA reads as TGCGCCAGCAGCCAAGATCAGGGAACAGGCCCATACGGGGAGCTGTTTTTT. The V gene is TRBV4-3, the J gene TRBJ2-2; D might be TRBD1 (5 bases). The germline V gene has CDR1 LGHNA and CDR2 YSLEER. Trimming removed 0 bases from V and 7 bases from J, with 18 bases in between. There are 17 residues in the CDR3.

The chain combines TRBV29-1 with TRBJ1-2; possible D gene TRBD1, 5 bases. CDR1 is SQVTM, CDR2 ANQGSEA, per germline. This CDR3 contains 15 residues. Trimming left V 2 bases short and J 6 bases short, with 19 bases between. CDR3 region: CSVEPNRAGRNGYTF. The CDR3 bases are TGCAGCGTTGAACCGAACCGGGCAGGGAGGAATGGCTACACCTTC.

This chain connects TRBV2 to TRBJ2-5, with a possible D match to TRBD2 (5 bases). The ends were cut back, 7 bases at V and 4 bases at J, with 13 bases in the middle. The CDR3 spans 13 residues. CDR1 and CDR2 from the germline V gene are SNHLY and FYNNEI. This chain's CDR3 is CASTEWAGETQYF. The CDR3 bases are TGTGCCAGCACCGAATGGGCGGGAGAGACCCAGTACTTC.

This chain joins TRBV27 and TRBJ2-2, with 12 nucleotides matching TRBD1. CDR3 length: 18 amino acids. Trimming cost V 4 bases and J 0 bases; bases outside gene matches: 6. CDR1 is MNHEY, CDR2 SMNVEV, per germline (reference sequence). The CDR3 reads CASSSRDRGLTNTGELFF. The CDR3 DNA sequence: TGTGCCAGCAGTTCCCGGGACAGGGGGCTCACGAACACCGGGGAGCTGTTTTTT.

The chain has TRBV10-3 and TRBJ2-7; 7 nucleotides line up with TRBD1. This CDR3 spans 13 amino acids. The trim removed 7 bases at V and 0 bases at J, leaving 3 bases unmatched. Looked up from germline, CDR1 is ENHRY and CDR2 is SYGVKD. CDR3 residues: CAIKPGGSYEQYF. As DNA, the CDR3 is TGTGCCATCAAACCAGGGGGCTCCTACGAGCAGTACTTC.

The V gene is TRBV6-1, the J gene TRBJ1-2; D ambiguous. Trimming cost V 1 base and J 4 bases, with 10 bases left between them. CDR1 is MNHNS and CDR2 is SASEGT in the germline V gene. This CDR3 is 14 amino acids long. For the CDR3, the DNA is TGTGCCAGCAGTGAAGTTGAAGAGAGCTATGGCTACACCTTC. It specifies CASSEVEESYGYTF.

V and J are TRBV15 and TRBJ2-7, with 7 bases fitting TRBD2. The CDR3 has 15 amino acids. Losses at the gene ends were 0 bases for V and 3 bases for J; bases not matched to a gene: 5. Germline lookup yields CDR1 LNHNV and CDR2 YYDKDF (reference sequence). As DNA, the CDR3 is TGTGCCACCAGCAGAGATCGAGGACTAGGCTACGAGCAGTACTTC. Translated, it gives CATSRDRGLGYEQYF.

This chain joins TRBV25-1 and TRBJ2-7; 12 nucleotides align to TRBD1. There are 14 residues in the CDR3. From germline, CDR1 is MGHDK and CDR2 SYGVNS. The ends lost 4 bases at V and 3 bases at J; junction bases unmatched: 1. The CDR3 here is CASSGDRGLYEQYF. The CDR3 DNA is TGTGCCAGCAGTGGGGACAGGGGGCTCTACGAGCAGTACTTC.

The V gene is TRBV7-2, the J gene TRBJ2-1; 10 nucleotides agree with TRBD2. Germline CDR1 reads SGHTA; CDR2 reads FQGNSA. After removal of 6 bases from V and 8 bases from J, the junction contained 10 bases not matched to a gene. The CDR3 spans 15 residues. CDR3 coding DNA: TGTGCCAGCAGTTCAGCGGGGGGGCCTCTGGATGAGCAGTTCTTC. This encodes CASSSAGGPLDEQFF. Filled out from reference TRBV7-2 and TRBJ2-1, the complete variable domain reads GAGVSQSPSNKVTEKGKDVELRCDPISGHTALYWYRQSLGQGLEFLIYFQGNSAPDKSGLPSDRFSAERTGGSVSTLTIQRTQQEDSAVYLCASSSAGGPLDEQFFGPGTRLTVL.

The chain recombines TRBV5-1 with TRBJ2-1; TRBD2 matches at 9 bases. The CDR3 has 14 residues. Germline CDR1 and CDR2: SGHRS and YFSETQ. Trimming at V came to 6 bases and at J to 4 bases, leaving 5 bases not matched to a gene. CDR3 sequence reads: CASKIAGAYNEQFF. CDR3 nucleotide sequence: TGCGCCAGCAAAATAGCGGGAGCTTACAATGAGCAGTTCTTC.

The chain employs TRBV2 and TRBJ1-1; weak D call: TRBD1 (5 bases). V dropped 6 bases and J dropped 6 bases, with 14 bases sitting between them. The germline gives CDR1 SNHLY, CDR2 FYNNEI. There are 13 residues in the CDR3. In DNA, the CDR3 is TGTGCCAGCAGGGGGGAGGGGAGTCCTGAAGCTTTCTTT. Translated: CASRGEGSPEAFF.

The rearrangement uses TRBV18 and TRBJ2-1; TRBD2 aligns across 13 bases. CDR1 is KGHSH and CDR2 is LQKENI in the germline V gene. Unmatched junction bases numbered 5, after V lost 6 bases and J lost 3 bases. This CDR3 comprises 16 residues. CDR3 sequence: CASSPTSGGIYNEQFF. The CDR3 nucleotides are TGTGCCAGCTCGCCGACTAGCGGGGGGATCTACAATGAGCAGTTCTTC.

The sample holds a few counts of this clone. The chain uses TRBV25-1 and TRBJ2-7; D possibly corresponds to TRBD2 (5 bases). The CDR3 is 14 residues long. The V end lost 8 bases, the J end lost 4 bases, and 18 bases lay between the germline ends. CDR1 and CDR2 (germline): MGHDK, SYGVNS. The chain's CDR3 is CASSRVGLTYEQYF. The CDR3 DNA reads TGTGCCAGCTCGAGGGTCGGACTTACGTACGAGCAGTACTTC.

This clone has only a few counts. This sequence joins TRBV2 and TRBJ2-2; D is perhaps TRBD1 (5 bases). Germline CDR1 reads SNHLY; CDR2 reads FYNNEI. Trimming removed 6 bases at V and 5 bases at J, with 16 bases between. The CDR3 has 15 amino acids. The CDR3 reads CASSPQGRGTGELFF. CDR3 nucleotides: TGTGCCAGCAGCCCCCAGGGTAGGGGAACCGGGGAGCTGTTTTTT.

The CDR3 DNA sequence: TGTGCCAGCAGTTCACCGGGGGGACCAAGCTCCTACGAGCAGTACTTC. Amino acids: CASSSPGGPSSYEQYF. V gene TRBV28 combines with J gene TRBJ2-7, with 7 bases identical to TRBD2. The CDR3 runs to 16 residues. J gave up 0 bases and V 4 bases, and 9 bases lay outside the gene matches. Germline lookup yields CDR1 MDHEN and CDR2 SYDVKM.

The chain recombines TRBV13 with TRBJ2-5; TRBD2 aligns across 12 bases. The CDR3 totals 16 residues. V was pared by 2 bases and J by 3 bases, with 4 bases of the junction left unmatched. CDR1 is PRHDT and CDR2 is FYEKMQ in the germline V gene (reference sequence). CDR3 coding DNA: TGTGCCAGCAGCTTATCGACTAGCGGGAGTGAAGAGACCCAGTACTTC. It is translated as CASSLSTSGSEETQYF.

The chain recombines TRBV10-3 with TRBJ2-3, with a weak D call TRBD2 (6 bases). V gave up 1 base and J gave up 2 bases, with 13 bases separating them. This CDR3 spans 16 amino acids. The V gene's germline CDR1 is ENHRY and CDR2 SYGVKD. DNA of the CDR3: TGTGCCATCAGTGAGTGGGGTAGCGGTAACACAGATACGCAGTATTTT. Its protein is CAISEWGSGNTDTQYF.

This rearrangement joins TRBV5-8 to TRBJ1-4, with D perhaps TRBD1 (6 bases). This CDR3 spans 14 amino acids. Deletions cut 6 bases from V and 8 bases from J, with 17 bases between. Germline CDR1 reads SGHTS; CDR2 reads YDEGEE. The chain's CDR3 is CASTLLTGGEKLFF. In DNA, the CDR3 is TGTGCCAGCACCCTGTTGACAGGAGGAGAAAAACTGTTTTTT.

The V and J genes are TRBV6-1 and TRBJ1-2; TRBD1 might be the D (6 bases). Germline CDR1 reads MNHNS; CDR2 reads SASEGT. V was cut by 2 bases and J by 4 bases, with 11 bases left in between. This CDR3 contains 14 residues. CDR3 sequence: CASSEFGQIYGYTF. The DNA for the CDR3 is TGTGCCAGCAGTGAATTTGGACAGATCTATGGCTACACCTTC.

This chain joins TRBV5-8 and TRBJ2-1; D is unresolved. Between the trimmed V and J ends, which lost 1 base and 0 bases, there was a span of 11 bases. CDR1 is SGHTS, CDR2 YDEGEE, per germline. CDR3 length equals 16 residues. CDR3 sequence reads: CASSLYSGFSYNEQFF. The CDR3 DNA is TGTGCCAGCAGCTTGTACTCGGGTTTCTCCTACAATGAGCAGTTCTTC. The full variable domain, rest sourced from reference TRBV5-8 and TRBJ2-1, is EAGVTQSPTHLIKTRGQQATLRCSPISGHTSVYWYQQALGLGLQFLLWYDEGEERNRGNFPPRFSGRQFPNYSSELNVNALELEDSALYLCASSLYSGFSYNEQFFGPGTRLTVL.

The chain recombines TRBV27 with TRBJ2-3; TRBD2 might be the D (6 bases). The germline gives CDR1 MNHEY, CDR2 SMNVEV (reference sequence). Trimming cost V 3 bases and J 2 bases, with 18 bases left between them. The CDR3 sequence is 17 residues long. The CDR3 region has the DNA TGTGCCAGCAGTTTCTTGGTGAACGGGAGCCCCACAGATACGCAGTATTTT. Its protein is CASSFLVNGSPTDTQYF.

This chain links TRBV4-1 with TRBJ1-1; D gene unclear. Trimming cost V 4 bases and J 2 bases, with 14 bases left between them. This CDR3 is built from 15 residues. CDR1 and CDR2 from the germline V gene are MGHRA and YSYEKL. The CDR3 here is CASSREGGFNTEAFF. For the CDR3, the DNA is TGCGCCAGCAGCCGTGAGGGCGGTTTTAACACTGAAGCTTTCTTT.

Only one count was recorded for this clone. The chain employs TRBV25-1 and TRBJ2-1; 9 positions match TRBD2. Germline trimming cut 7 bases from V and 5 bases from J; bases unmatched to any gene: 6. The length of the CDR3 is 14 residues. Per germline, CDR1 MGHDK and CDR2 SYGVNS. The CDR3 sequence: CASKLAGGDNEQFF. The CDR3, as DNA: TGTGCCAGCAAACTAGCGGGCGGCGACAATGAGCAGTTCTTC.

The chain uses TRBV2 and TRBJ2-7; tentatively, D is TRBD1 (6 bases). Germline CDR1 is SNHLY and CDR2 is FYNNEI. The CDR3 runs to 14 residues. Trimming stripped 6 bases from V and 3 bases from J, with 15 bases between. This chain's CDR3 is CASRADSAFYEQYF. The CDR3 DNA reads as TGTGCCAGCAGGGCGGACAGTGCCTTCTACGAGCAGTACTTC.

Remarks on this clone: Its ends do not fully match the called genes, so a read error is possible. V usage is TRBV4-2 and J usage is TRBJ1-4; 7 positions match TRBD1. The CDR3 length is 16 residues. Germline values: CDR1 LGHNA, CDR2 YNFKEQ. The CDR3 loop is CASGQGTGADNEKLFF. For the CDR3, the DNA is TGTGCCAGCGGCCAGGGCACAGGGGCAGATAATGAAAAACTGTTTTTT.

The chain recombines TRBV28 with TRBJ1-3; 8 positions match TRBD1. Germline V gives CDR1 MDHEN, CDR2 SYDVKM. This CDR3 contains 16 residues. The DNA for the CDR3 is TGTGCTACCAGACGCCCCGGACAGGGAGGCGGAAACACCATATATTTT. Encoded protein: CATRRPGQGGGNTIYF.

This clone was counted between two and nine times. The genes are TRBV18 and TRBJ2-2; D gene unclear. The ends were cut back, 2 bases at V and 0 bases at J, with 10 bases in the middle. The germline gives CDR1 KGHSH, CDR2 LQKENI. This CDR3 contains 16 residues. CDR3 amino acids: CASSPNRQANTGELFF. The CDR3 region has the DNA TGTGCCAGCTCACCAAATCGCCAGGCGAACACCGGGGAGCTGTTTTTT.

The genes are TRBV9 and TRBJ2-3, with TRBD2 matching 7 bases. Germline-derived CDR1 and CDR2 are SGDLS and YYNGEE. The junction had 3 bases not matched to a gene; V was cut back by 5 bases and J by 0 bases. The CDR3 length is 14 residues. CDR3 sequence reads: CASSKAGSTDTQYF. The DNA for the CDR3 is TGTGCCAGCAGTAAAGCGGGGAGCACAGATACGCAGTATTTT. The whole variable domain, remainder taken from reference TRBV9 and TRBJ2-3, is DSGVTQTPKHLITATGQRVTLRCSPRSGDLSVYWYQQSLDQGLQFLIQYYNGEERAKGNILERFSAQQFPDLHSELNLSSLELGDSALYFCASSKAGSTDTQYFGPGTRLTVL.

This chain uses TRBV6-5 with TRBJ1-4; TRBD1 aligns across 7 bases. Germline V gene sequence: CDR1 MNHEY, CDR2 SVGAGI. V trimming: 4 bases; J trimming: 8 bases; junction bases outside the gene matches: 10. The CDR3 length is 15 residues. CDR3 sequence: CASSWSRDSREKLFF. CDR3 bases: TGTGCCAGCAGTTGGTCCCGGGACAGTAGGGAAAAACTGTTTTTT.

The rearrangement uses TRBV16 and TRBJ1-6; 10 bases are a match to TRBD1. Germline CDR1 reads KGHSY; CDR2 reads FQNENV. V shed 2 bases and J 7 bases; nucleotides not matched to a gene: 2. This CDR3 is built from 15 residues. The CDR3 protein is CASSQRTGGNSPLHF. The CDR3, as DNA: TGTGCCAGCAGCCAACGGACAGGGGGAAATTCACCCCTCCACTTT.